A selection of T cell receptor beta chains follows, all from one sample in a study of OX40 agonist ivuxolimab in advanced cancers. Clones were sequenced by immunoSEQ multiplex PCR, and TCRdb holds only the in-frame ones, with some missing. The sample lists more than 70,000 clones; roughly 89% were seen once. The sample here was CD4+ or CD8+ T cells sorted from blood, taken in a trial of the OX40 agonist ivuxolimab. The receptors stem from an adult with an advanced solid tumor such as melanoma, head and neck, liver or kidney cancer. Both conserved end residues are part of each CDR3. D genes are given only for firm matches. Only some rows state a clone size, as once, few, many or a class for expanded clones.

d_call j_call v_call clone_size cdr3_aa cdr3_nt
. TRBJ1-4 TRBV6-5 . CASRTPPNEKLFF TGTGCCAGCAGGACGCCGCCCAATGAAAAACTGTTTTTT
. TRBJ2-5 TRBV2 . CASSGLTGGQETQYF TGTGCCAGCAGTGGACTGACAGGAGGACAAGAGACCCAGTACTTC
. TRBJ1-6 TRBV6-1 . CASSEWRISPLHF TGTGCCAGCAGTGAATGGAGAATATCACCCCTCCACTTT
TRBD1 TRBJ1-5 TRBV4-2 . CASSQEGTAYSNQPQHF TGTGCCAGCAGCCAAGAAGGGACAGCCTATAGCAATCAGCCCCAGCATTTT
. TRBJ1-3 TRBV2 . CASSETGDTIYF TGTGCCAGCAGTGAAACTGGGGACACCATATATTTT
. TRBJ2-7 TRBV28 once CASSFLAGAYEQYF TGTGCCAGCAGTTTTTTGGCGGGGGCTTACGAGCAGTACTTC
TRBD2 TRBJ2-5 TRBV29-1 . CSGGTSGGASETQYF TGCAGCGGCGGGACTAGCGGGGGGGCCAGTGAGACCCAGTACTTC
. TRBJ2-2 TRBV18 . CASSPRSMGNTGELFF TGTGCCAGCTCACCACGGAGTATGGGGAACACCGGGGAGCTGTTTTTT
TRBD1 TRBJ1-1 TRBV18 . CASSQGTANTEAFF TGTGCCAGCTCCCAAGGGACAGCGAACACTGAAGCTTTCTTT
TRBD1 TRBJ2-7 TRBV5-6 . CASSLLRYRDRGYEQYF TGTGCCAGCAGCTTGTTGAGGTACCGGGACAGGGGATACGAGCAGTACTTC
TRBD1 TRBJ1-5 TRBV19 once CASSIRQGASNQPQHF TGTGCCAGTAGTATACGCCAGGGGGCGAGCAATCAGCCCCAGCATTTT
. TRBJ1-5 TRBV6-5 . CASSYSGSDTQPQHF TGTGCCAGCAGTTACTCGGGGAGCGATACTCAGCCCCAGCATTTT
. TRBJ1-2 TRBV13 . CASSLVVGGNYGYTF TGTGCCAGCAGCTTAGTTGTGGGGGGTAACTATGGCTACACCTTC
. TRBJ1-5 TRBV29-1 . CSVEQGFNQPQHF TGCAGCGTTGAACAGGGTTTCAATCAGCCCCAGCATTTT
. TRBJ2-7 TRBV6-1 . CASSPLEPYEQYF TGTGCCAGCAGCCCTCTGGAACCCTACGAGCAGTACTTC
. TRBJ2-7 TRBV7-2 . CASSLLATGEQYF TGTGCCAGCAGCTTATTAGCGACCGGCGAGCAGTACTTC
TRBD1 TRBJ2-7 TRBV28 few CASSLSSKAGQGLYEQYF TGTGCCAGCAGTTTATCTAGTAAGGCGGGACAGGGACTCTACGAGCAGTACTTC
TRBD2 TRBJ2-3 TRBV7-3 . CASSLTGTSGGAPDTQYF TGTGCCAGCAGCTTGACCGGGACTAGCGGGGGGGCCCCAGATACGCAGTATTTT
. TRBJ1-2 TRBV4-1 once CASRRPGPGGYGYTF TGCGCCAGCAGACGACCGGGACCCGGGGGCTATGGCTACACCTTC
TRBD1 TRBJ1-2 TRBV10-3 . CAISVGQGGTYGYTF TGTGCCATCAGTGTGGGACAGGGAGGCACCTATGGCTACACCTTC
. TRBJ2-5 TRBV2 . CASSDEGTETQYF TGTGCCAGCAGCGATGAAGGGACGGAGACCCAGTACTTC
. TRBJ1-4 TRBV5-6 . CASSFTVTGREKLFF TGTGCCAGCAGCTTTACCGTTACGGGGAGGGAAAAACTGTTTTTT
. TRBJ2-3 TRBV5-1 . CASSLDGSTDTQYF TGCGCCAGCAGCTTGGACGGAAGCACAGATACGCAGTATTTT
. TRBJ2-1 TRBV5-6 . CASSLGDWGEQFF TGTGCCAGCAGCTTGGGGGACTGGGGTGAGCAGTTCTTC
TRBD2 TRBJ2-7 TRBV9 . CASSVEPAGGPPQYF TGTGCCAGCAGCGTAGAACCAGCGGGAGGACCGCCGCAGTACTTC
. TRBJ2-7 TRBV28 . CASSLRVESSYEQYF TGTGCCAGCAGTTTAAGGGTGGAAAGCTCCTACGAGCAGTACTTC
. TRBJ2-2 TRBV5-6 . CASSSDWATGELFF TGTGCCAGCAGCTCGGACTGGGCCACCGGGGAGCTGTTTTTT
TRBD2 TRBJ2-2 TRBV9 . CASTLGGANTGELFF TGTGCCAGCACCCTGGGGGGGGCGAACACCGGGGAGCTGTTTTTT
. TRBJ1-2 TRBV5-1 . CASSVGTATNYGYTF TGCGCCAGCAGCGTAGGGACTGCCACAAACTATGGCTACACCTTC
. TRBJ2-3 TRBV5-1 . CASSLETPDTQYF TGCGCCAGCAGCTTGGAAACACCAGATACGCAGTATTTT
TRBD1 TRBJ1-1 TRBV6-6 once CASSFRQGHTEAFF TGTGCCAGCAGTTTCAGACAGGGACACACTGAAGCTTTCTTT
. TRBJ2-1 TRBV5-1 . CASSLAVTNEQFF TGCGCCAGCAGCTTGGCCGTCACGAATGAGCAGTTCTTC
TRBD1 TRBJ2-5 TRBV15 . CATSRVVEKDRGGRETQYF TGTGCCACCAGCAGAGTCGTGGAAAAGGACAGGGGTGGGAGGGAGACCCAGTACTTC
. TRBJ2-1 TRBV12-5 few CASGFQINPAAYNEQFF TGTGCTAGTGGTTTTCAAATCAACCCCGCAGCCTACAATGAGCAGTTCTTC
TRBD1 TRBJ1-6 TRBV28 . CASRRDSGFNNSPLHF TGTGCCAGCAGGCGGGACAGTGGGTTTAATAATTCACCCCTCCACTTT
. TRBJ2-4 TRBV2 . CASRDATGIQYF TGTGCCAGCCGGGACGCCACAGGCATTCAGTACTTC
. TRBJ1-2 TRBV6-5 . CASSYSRGASGYTF TGTGCCAGCAGTTACTCGCGGGGGGCGAGTGGCTACACCTTC
TRBD2 TRBJ2-1 TRBV4-1 . CASSQRGLAETGSSYNEQFF TGCGCCAGCAGCCAAAGGGGACTAGCGGAAACAGGAAGCTCCTACAATGAGCAGTTCTTC
TRBD1 TRBJ2-7 TRBV6-5 . CASSYQDRAGYEQYF TGTGCCAGCAGTTACCAAGACAGGGCTGGCTACGAGCAGTACTTC
TRBD1 TRBJ1-2 TRBV5-1 . CASSLDQGAYYGYTF TGCGCCAGCAGCTTGGATCAGGGGGCTTACTATGGCTACACCTTC
. TRBJ1-1 TRBV28 . CASSSLRGRIKAEAFF TGTGCCAGCAGTTCCCTGCGGGGGAGGATTAAAGCTGAAGCTTTCTTT
. TRBJ2-2 TRBV10-3 . CAIRGGTGELFF TGTGCCATCAGGGGGGGCACCGGGGAGCTGTTTTTT
. TRBJ1-2 TRBV28 . CASSFTPYGYTF TGTGCCAGCAGTTTTACTCCCTATGGCTACACCTTC
. TRBJ2-1 TRBV14 . CAKSSYNEQFF TGTGCCAAGAGCTCCTACAATGAGCAGTTCTTC
TRBD1 TRBJ2-1 TRBV28 few CASRWHRGSRLYNEQFF TGTGCCAGCAGATGGCACAGGGGAAGCCGCCTCTACAATGAGCAGTTCTTC
. TRBJ2-7 TRBV5-6 . CASSFSSGPGRRYEQYF TGTGCCAGCAGCTTTAGTTCTGGGCCGGGGCGACGGTACGAGCAGTACTTC
TRBD1 TRBJ1-5 TRBV2 medium-sized CASRPGQGFNQPQHF TGTGCCAGCAGACCCGGACAGGGCTTCAATCAGCCCCAGCATTTT
. TRBJ2-2 TRBV5-1 . CASSPPDTGELFF TGCGCCAGCAGCCCCCCAGACACCGGGGAGCTGTTTTTT
. TRBJ2-7 TRBV6-1 . CASSEAVGTREQYF TGTGCCAGCAGTGAAGCGGTCGGCACTAGGGAGCAGTACTTC
. TRBJ1-4 TRBV5-1 . CASSLDPGDLNEKLFF TGCGCCAGCAGCTTGGATCCAGGGGATCTTAATGAAAAACTGTTTTTT
. TRBJ2-1 TRBV10-1 . CASSESGRNEQFF TGCGCCAGCAGTGAGTCGGGACGCAATGAGCAGTTCTTC
. TRBJ2-3 TRBV2 . CASSVGVTDTQYF TGTGCCAGCAGTGTTGGCGTCACAGATACGCAGTATTTT
. TRBJ2-7 TRBV6-5 . CASSSGVEVYEQYF TGTGCCAGCAGTTCTGGGGTGGAAGTCTACGAGCAGTACTTC
TRBD2 TRBJ2-1 TRBV5-1 . CASSPTKAGAGLDEQFF TGCGCCAGCAGCCCGACTAAAGCGGGAGCGGGGCTGGATGAGCAGTTCTTC
TRBD2 TRBJ2-5 TRBV5-4 once CASSSRGSGWMETQYF TGTGCCAGCAGTTCCCGGGGTAGCGGGTGGATGGAGACCCAGTACTTC
TRBD1 TRBJ2-5 TRBV7-9 . CASSVPTGGETQYF TGTGCCAGCAGCGTACCGACAGGGGGAGAGACCCAGTACTTC
. TRBJ1-1 TRBV7-2 . CASSFRGNTEAFF TGTGCCAGCAGCTTCAGGGGGAACACTGAAGCTTTCTTT
TRBD1 TRBJ1-2 TRBV6-1 few CASSVEVSVQGELYGYTF TGTGCCAGCAGTGTAGAGGTTTCGGTACAGGGGGAACTTTATGGCTACACCTTC
. TRBJ2-7 TRBV2 . CASSRDTYYEQYF TGTGCCAGCAGTCGGGACACTTACTACGAGCAGTACTTC